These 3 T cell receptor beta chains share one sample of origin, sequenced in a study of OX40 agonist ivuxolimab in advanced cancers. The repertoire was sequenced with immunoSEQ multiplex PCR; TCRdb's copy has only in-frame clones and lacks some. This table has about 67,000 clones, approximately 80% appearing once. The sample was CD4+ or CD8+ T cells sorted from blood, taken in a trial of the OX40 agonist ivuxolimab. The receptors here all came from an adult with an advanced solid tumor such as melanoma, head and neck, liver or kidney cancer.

CDR3 coding DNA: TGTGCCAGCAGCCAACAGTGGGCCCCCGTCATGAACACTGAAGCTTTCTTT. This sequence encodes CASSQQWAPVMNTEAFF. The chain carries TRBV4-2 and TRBJ1-1; D ambiguous. The CDR3 runs 17 residues. The germline V gene encodes CDR1 LGHNA and CDR2 YNFKEQ. Trimming left V 2 bases short and J 0 bases short, with 16 bases between.

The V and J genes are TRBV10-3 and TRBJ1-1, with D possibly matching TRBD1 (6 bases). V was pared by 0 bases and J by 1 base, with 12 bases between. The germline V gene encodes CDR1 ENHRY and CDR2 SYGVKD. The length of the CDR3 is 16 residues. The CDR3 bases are TGTGCCATCAGTGAGTCCGGGGGGGCCGGGAACACTGAAGCTTTCTTT. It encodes CAISESGGAGNTEAFF.

The CDR3 loop reads CASSSRTSSGHYGYTF. CDR3 nucleotide sequence: TGTGCCAGCAGTTCGAGGACATCCTCAGGGCACTATGGCTACACCTTC. This sequence joins TRBV28 and TRBJ1-2; tentative D call: TRBD1 (5 bases). Trimming took off 4 bases at V and 3 bases at J, with 18 bases between the two ends. This CDR3 has 16 amino acids. Germline CDR1 MDHEN, CDR2 SYDVKM.